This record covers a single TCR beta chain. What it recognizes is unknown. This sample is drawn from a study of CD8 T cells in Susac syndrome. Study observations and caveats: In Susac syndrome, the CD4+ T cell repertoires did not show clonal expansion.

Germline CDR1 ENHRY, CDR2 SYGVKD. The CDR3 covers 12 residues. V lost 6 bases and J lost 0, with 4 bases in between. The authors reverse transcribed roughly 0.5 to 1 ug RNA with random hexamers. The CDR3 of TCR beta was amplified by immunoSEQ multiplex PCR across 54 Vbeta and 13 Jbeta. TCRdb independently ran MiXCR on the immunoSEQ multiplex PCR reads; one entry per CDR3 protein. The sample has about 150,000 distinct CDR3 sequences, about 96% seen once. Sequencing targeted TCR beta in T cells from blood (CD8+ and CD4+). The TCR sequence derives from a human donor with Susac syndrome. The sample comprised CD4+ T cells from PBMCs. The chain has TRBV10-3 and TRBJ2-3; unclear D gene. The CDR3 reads CAISPSTDTQYF. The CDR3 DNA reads TGTGCCATCAGCCCGAGCACAGATACGCAGTATTTT.